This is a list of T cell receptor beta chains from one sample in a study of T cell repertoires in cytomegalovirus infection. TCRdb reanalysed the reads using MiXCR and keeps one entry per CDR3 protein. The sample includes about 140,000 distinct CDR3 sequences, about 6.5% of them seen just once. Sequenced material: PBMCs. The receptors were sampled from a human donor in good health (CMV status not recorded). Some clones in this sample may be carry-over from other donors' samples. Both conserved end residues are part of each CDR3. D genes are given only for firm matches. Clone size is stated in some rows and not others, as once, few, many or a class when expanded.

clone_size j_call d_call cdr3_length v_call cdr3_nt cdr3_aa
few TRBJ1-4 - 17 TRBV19 TGTGCCAGTAGGGAAACCTCATCGGGGATCATCAGGGAAAAACTGTTTTTT CASRETSSGIIREKLFF
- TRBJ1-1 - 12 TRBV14 TGTGCCAGCAGCCACGTACAGGGAGAAGCTTTCTTT CASSHVQGEAFF
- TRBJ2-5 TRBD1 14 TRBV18 TGTGCCAGCTCAGCCCTGACAGGGAAAGAGACCCAGTACTTC CASSALTGKETQYF
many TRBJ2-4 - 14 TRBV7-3 TGTGCCAGCAGCTTAACAGGGGGCAAAAACATTCAGTACTTC CASSLTGGKNIQYF
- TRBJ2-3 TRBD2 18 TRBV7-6 TGTGCCAGCAGCTTTGGGACCGGGACTAGCGAACTCACAGATACGCAGTATTTT CASSFGTGTSELTDTQYF
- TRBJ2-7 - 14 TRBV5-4 TGTGCCAGCAGCTTCGGTGGGGGGACCTACGAGCAGTACTTC CASSFGGGTYEQYF
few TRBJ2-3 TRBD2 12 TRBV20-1 TGCAGTGCTAGAAGCGGGGCAGATACGCAGTATTTT CSARSGADTQYF
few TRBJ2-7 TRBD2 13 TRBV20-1 TGCAGTGCTGCTAGCGGGGAGCGATACGAGCAGTACTTC CSAASGERYEQYF
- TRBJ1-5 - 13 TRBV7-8 TGTGCCAGCAGCTTAGCGCCCGGCAGGACCCAGCATTTT CASSLAPGRTQHF
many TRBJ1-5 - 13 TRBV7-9 TGTGCCAGCAGCTTAGAGTGGGGTCAGCCCCAGCATTTT CASSLEWGQPQHF
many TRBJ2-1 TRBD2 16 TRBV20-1 TGCAGTGCTAGAGAGAAGGAGCGGGGGGGCCTCGATGAGCAGTTCTTC CSAREKERGGLDEQFF
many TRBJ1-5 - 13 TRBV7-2 TGTGCCAGCAGCTTCACGCTCCTCCAGACCCAGCATTTT CASSFTLLQTQHF
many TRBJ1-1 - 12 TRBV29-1 TGCAGCGTCCGAACGGGGGGGACTGAAGCTTTCTTT CSVRTGGTEAFF
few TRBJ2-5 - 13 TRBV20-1 TGCAGTGCTACATGGACACTCGAAGAGACCCAGTACTTC CSATWTLEETQYF
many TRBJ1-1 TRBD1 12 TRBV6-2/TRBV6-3 TGTGCCATCGGGGGACAGAGGACTGAAGCTTTCTTT CAIGGQRTEAFF
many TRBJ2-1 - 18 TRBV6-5 TGTGCCAGCAGTTACTCTGCGGGACACCCCTCCTCTCGGAATGAGCAGTTCTTC CASSYSAGHPSSRNEQFF
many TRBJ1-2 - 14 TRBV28 TGTGCCAGCAGTTTAGGGATGACTAACTATGGCTACACCTTC CASSLGMTNYGYTF
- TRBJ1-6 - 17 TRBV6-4 TGTGCCAGCACTCTAAGAGGGGGTCTTGGAAAAATTTCACCCCTCCACTTT CASTLRGGLGKISPLHF
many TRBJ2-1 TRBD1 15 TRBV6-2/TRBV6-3 TGTGCCAGCAACCCCTCCGGGGACAGCTACAATGAGCAGTTCTTC CASNPSGDSYNEQFF
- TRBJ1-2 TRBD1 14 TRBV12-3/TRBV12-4 TGTGCCAGCAGCGCGAACAGGGGAGTAGATGGCTACACCTTC CASSANRGVDGYTF
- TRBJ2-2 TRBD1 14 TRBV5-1 TGCGCCAGCAGCTCAGGGGGCGCTTCCGGGGAGCTGTTTTTT CASSSGGASGELFF
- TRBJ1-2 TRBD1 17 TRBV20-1 TGCAGTGCTAGAGTTAAGGGACAGGGGGGAACCGGGGAGGGCTACACCTTC CSARVKGQGGTGEGYTF
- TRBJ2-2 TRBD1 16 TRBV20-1 TGCAGTGCTAGAGTGAGACAGGGCCTTGGCACCGGGGAGCTGTTTTTT CSARVRQGLGTGELFF
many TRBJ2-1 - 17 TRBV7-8 TGTGCCAGCAGCTTAGGAAGGACGGGGAATACTTACAATGAGCAGTTCTTC CASSLGRTGNTYNEQFF
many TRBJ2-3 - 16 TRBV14 TGTGCCAGCAGCCAAGATCCCCTCCGAGACACAGATACGCAGTATTTT CASSQDPLRDTDTQYF
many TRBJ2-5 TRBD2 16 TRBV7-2 TGTGCCAGCAGCTTAGAGGGCGCTAGCGGGACAGAGACCCAGTACTTC CASSLEGASGTETQYF
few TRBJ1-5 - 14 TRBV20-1 TGCAGTGCCCTGGGGGGATATAGCAATCAGCCCCAGCATTTT CSALGGYSNQPQHF
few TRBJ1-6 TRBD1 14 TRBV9 TGTGCCAGCAGCGTGGGACAGACAAATTCACCCCTCCACTTT CASSVGQTNSPLHF
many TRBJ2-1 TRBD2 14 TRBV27 TGTGCCAGCAGTTCCCTAGCGGGGGGGCGAGAGCAGTTCTTC CASSSLAGGREQFF
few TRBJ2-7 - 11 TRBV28 TGTGCCAGCACGACAGTCTACGAGCAGTACTTC CASTTVYEQYF
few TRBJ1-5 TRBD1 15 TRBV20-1 TGCAGTGCTAGAGGGGCCGACAGGGGTTATCAGCCCCAGCATTTT CSARGADRGYQPQHF
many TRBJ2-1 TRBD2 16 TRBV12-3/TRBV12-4 TGTGCCAGCAGTTTACTAGCGGGGGGCGGACGCTATGAGCAGTTCTTC CASSLLAGGGRYEQFF
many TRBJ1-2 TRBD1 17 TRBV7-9 TGTGCCAGCAGCTTAGGGGCCCCGGCAGGGGGCGCGATCGGCTACACCTTC CASSLGAPAGGAIGYTF
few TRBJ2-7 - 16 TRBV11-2 TGTGCCAGCAGCCAAGCCGGGACTCAAGCTTCCTACGAGCAGTACTTC CASSQAGTQASYEQYF
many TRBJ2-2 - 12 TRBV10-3 TGTGCCATCAAAAGGGCGACCGGGGAGCTGTTTTTT CAIKRATGELFF